This T cell receptor (beta chain) was obtained from a study of blood T cells in healthy people across ages (dated by TCRdb to the mid-2010s). Turning to the overall study: Template switching captured roughly one uniquely barcoded TCR beta cDNA molecule per two T cells in model experiments. To avoid experimental bias, donors of different ages were spread randomly across the sequencing lanes. For two donors (one aged 18 to 29 and one aged 80 or older), the study analyzed two additional independent replicas of 1 million unique cDNA reads from the same blood draw. To track age-related changes in TCR beta repertoire diversity, the study relied on deep sequencing normalized with unique cDNA molecular identifiers. The donors were split into four age groups: young (average 16 years), middle-aged (39), aged (62) and long-lived (approximately 80). Paper-wide results and their limitations: Since profiling was done on bulk unsorted PBMCs, naive and antigen-experienced compartments could not be conclusively compared. The percentage of naive T cells measured by flow cytometry correlated strongly with observed TCR beta diversity. Total diversity estimates from one million sequenced T cells were considered lower bounds and underestimates. The long-lived group showed more naive CD4+ T cells, fewer expanded clones and increased TCR diversity than the aged group, suggesting age selection. As age increased, observed TCR beta diversity per million T cells dropped in a roughly linear way, and a significant reduction was already evident by age 40. Because donor CMV infection status was unknown, age-related changes in expanded clonotypes were potentially confounded.

The CDR3 spans 13 residues, from the cysteine through the phenylalanine. The read is trimmed to its CDR3 DNA, 39 bases read in frame from base 1. Per the germline V gene, SQVTM is the CDR1 and ANQGSEA is the CDR2. The method was 5' RACE. Sequenced on an Illumina HiSeq 2500. A second PCR of roughly 7 to 11 cycles was performed with a sample-barcoded 5' primer and a J-beta primer mix. A template-switch 5' adaptor carrying 12 random nucleotides introduced a unique molecular identifier onto each TCR beta cDNA molecule. At least 3 million CDR3-containing paired-end reads were obtained from each sample. The Mint cDNA synthesis kit, primed by a TRBC-specific oligonucleotide, was used to synthesize first-strand cDNA from all RNA. After uracil-DNA glycosylase treatment, a first 18-cycle PCR used universal primers M1SS and BC2_uni_R on all cDNA. On the authors' methods: Each sample was normalized by randomly selecting 1 million high-quality reads, each carrying a distinct molecular identifier. Reads sharing molecular identifiers were discarded rather than binned into consensus sequences. MiTCR, set to a Q25 quality threshold and the strictest error-elimination algorithm, was used for CDR3 identification, clonotype clustering and error correction. Lower-bound total TCR beta diversity was estimated with a nonparametric unseen species model using Euler transformation. TCRdb trimmed public reads at Q25 via fastp, called clones via MiXCR and kept in-frame beta chains. Entries that share a CDR3 protein sequence are merged under the most common genes and DNA. V and J calls and clone size were set by TCRdb, not the authors. The sample table lists about 940,000 distinct CDR3 sequences, around 49% of them with a count of one. The ten top clones hold around 15% of the sample.

A note on this clonotype: What antigen it recognizes has not been identified. The record has no base qualities; no much larger clone is one base away.

The approximately 39 donors, aged about 6 to 100 years, were systemically healthy Caucasian individuals from Russia. Roughly 11 milliliters of peripheral blood were drawn from each donor into EDTA-treated Vacutainer tubes. PBMCs were isolated by Ficoll-Paque density-gradient centrifugation, with at least 6.5 million obtained per sample. Total RNA was extracted from PBMCs with Trizol reagent, with at least 5.5 micrograms obtained per sample. Naive CD45RAhigh/CD27high T cell percentages were measured by flow cytometry on a PBMC aliquot from every donor. The material sequenced was blood. The TCR comes from a man aged 25-45 years in good health. This receptor chain uses TRBV29-1 and TRBJ2-7, and TRBD2 may be the D gene, going by 6 matching bases. The last part of the DNA fits TRBJ2-5 better; the J call may be wrong. The DNA sequence follows: TGCAGCGCTGGGACTGGGGCCCTTGAGACCCAGTACTTC. Translated, this gives CSAGTGALETQYF.